The rows below give T cell receptor beta chains drawn from one sample of a study of blood T cell repertoires in COVID-19. Clones were sequenced by immunoSEQ multiplex PCR, and TCRdb holds only the in-frame ones, with some missing. The repertoire has a few hundred thousand clones, roughly 88% of them found once; the top ten carry 4%. The sequenced sample was peripheral blood. These receptors were collected from a woman aged 50 to 60 with active or convalescent COVID-19. Both conserved end residues are part of each CDR3. A D gene is named only where the DNA matches it firmly. The size entry is marked missing in some rows and otherwise reads once, few, many or a size class.

J	D	V	size	DNA	CDR3
TRBJ1-6	NA	TRBV28	NA	TGTGCCAGCCTGACAAGGCATTCACCCCTCCACTTT	CASLTRHSPLHF
TRBJ1-2	NA	TRBV9	NA	TGTGCCAGCAGCGTAGGGCAGGGATCCAACTATGGCTACACCTTC	CASSVGQGSNYGYTF
TRBJ1-1	NA	TRBV30	NA	TGTGCCTGGAGGATCGGGGTGGCTGAAGCTTTCTTT	CAWRIGVAEAFF
TRBJ2-5	NA	TRBV10-1	NA	TGCGCCAGCAGGGGGGGGCAGGGGCATGGGGAGACCCAGTACTTC	CASRGGQGHGETQYF
TRBJ1-5	NA	TRBV25-1	NA	TGTGCCAGCAGTGAGTGGCAGGGAAATCAGCCCCAGCATTTT	CASSEWQGNQPQHF
TRBJ1-5	NA	TRBV10-3	NA	TGTGCCATCAGTGAGTCAAAAGGGGGTGATTATCAGCCCCAGCATTTT	CAISESKGGDYQPQHF
TRBJ2-2	TRBD1	TRBV5-1	NA	TGCGCCAGCAGCTTGGTGGGGACAGGGGACACCGGGGAGCTGTTTTTT	CASSLVGTGDTGELFF
TRBJ2-2	NA	TRBV27	NA	TGTGCCAGCAGATCGGACAAACCAACCGGGGAGCTGTTTTTT	CASRSDKPTGELFF
TRBJ2-5	TRBD1	TRBV6-5	once	TGTGCCCTAAGACAGGGGAGGATGGAGACCCAGTACTTC	CALRQGRMETQYF
TRBJ1-5	TRBD1	TRBV19	NA	TGTGCCAGTAGTGCCATACAGGGGGCAGGGAGCAATCAGCCCCAGCATTTT	CASSAIQGAGSNQPQHF
TRBJ2-6	NA	TRBV10-3	NA	TGTGCCACCCGCGGAGACGTAAGCTCTGGGGCCAACGTCCTGACTTTC	CATRGDVSSGANVLTF